A single sample gave rise to the 25 T cell receptor beta chains below, sequenced in a study of cytomegalovirus exposure and HLA in healthy donors. Both 60 Vbeta primers and 13 Jbeta primers went into the PCR. Sequencing used immunoSEQ multiplex PCR; TCRdb keeps in-frame clones, though not all of them. The table includes fewer than 250,000 clones, about 75% detected once. The specimen was PBMCs. Receptors originate from a male donor in good health and CMV-seronegative.

CDR3 sequence: CASSLDSGRGLGTEAFF. DNA of the CDR3: TGTGCCAGCAGCTTAGACTCGGGCAGGGGATTGGGCACTGAAGCTTTCTTT. This sequence joins TRBV11-3 and TRBJ1-1; D possibly corresponds to TRBD1 (6 bases). Between the trimmed V and J ends, which lost 0 bases and 4 bases, there was a span of 18 bases. CDR3 length equals 17 residues. Germline CDR1 SGHNT, CDR2 YENEEA. The whole variable domain, remainder taken from reference TRBV11-3 and TRBJ1-1, is EAGVVQSPRYKIIEKKQPVAFWCNPISGHNTLYWYLQNLGQGPELLIRYENEEAVDDSQLPKDRFSAERLKGVDSTLKIQPAELGDSAVYLCASSLDSGRGLGTEAFFGQGTRLTVV.

V is TRBV5-1 and J is TRBJ1-4, with 7 bases aligning to TRBD1. The V segment lost 3 bases and the J segment 5 bases; nucleotides outside the gene matches: 7. There are 15 residues in the CDR3. Germline V gene lookup returns CDR1 SGHRS and CDR2 YFSETQ. The CDR3 sequence is CASSSQGGENEKLFF. The CDR3 coding sequence is TGCGCCAGCAGCTCCCAGGGGGGCGAAAATGAAAAACTGTTTTTT.

This clone was observed a single time. This sequence joins TRBV1 and TRBJ2-5; the table's D call of TRBD2 was not tested on the DNA. Near its end, the DNA agrees better with TRBJ2-7, so the J call may be wrong. TRBV1 is termed a pseudogene. The CDR3 has 17 amino acids. CDR3 sequence: CTSSSPYAIESRNEQYF. The CDR3 DNA sequence: TGCACCAGCAGCTCTCCTTACGCGATCGAGTCTAGAAACGAGCAGTACTTC.

This clone was seen once. Other DNA sequences in the sample encode the same CDR3. CDR3 nucleotide sequence: TGTGCCAGCAGCGTGCCGGGACTGGCCTACGAGCAGTACTTC. Translated, it gives CASSVPGLAYEQYF. The gene calls are TRBV7-2 and TRBJ2-7; perhaps TRBD2 as D (6 bases). V was pared by 5 bases and J by 2 bases, with 13 bases between. This CDR3 has 14 residues. Germline CDR1 and CDR2: SGHTA and FQGNSA.

V gene TRBV27 combines with J gene TRBJ2-3; D remains ambiguous. The CDR3 length is 14 residues. Trimming removed 7 bases at V and 2 bases at J, with 13 bases between. Germline V gene data show CDR1 as MNHEY and CDR2 as SMNVEV (reference sequence). The CDR3 nucleotides read TGTGCCAGCACCCGAGGTGGTGACACAGATACGCAGTATTTT. Amino acids: CASTRGGDTDTQYF.

This chain connects TRBV7-8 to TRBJ1-1; 9 bases align to TRBD1. CDR1 SGHVS and CDR2 FQNEAQ come from the germline V gene. CDR3 length: 13 amino acids. V shed 6 bases and J 5 bases; nucleotides not matched to a gene: 4. CDR3 sequence: CASRGQGRTEAFF. DNA for the CDR3: TGTGCCAGCAGGGGACAGGGACGGACTGAAGCTTTCTTT.

The V and J genes are TRBV4-2 and TRBJ2-3; D gene unclear. Germline V lookup: CDR1 LGHNA, CDR2 YNFKEQ. This CDR3 spans 12 amino acids. Trimming shortened V by 0 bases and J by 5 bases, and 3 bases separated the two germline ends. As DNA, the CDR3 is TGTGCCAGCAGCCAAGACCTAGATACGCAGTATTTT. Its protein is CASSQDLDTQYF.

This clone was counted a single time. CDR3 sequence reads: CASRLTSVGVLGTDTQYF. The CDR3 nucleotides are TGTGCCAGCAGACTAACTAGCGTAGGCGTCCTGGGCACAGATACGCAGTATTTT. The chain carries TRBV27 and TRBJ2-3; 7 bases are a match to TRBD2. V lost 6 bases and J lost 1; bases outside the gene matches: 16. Per the germline V gene, CDR1 is MNHEY and CDR2 is SMNVEV (reference sequence). CDR3 length: 18 residues.

The chain carries TRBV5-1 and TRBJ2-5; perhaps TRBD1 as D (6 bases). Germline V gene sequence: CDR1 SGHRS, CDR2 YFSETQ. The CDR3 contains 14 residues. V was trimmed by 2 bases and J by 7 bases, leaving 15 bases between them. CDR3 in amino acids: CASSLDRFRGTQYF. The CDR3 nucleotides read TGCGCCAGCAGCTTAGACAGGTTTAGGGGGACCCAGTACTTC. Full variable domain (remainder filled in from reference TRBV5-1 and TRBJ2-5): KAGVTQTPRYLIKTRGQQVTLSCSPISGHRSVSWYQQTPGQGLQFLFEYFSETQRNKGNFPGRFSGRQFSNSRSEMNVSTLELGDSALYLCASSLDRFRGTQYFGPGTRLLVL.

This clone has just a few counts. The chain has TRBV7-2 and TRBJ1-1, with D unresolved. V shed 3 bases and J shed 5 bases, with 13 bases lying between them. The CDR3 sequence is 14 residues long. CDR1 SGHTA and CDR2 FQGNSA come from the germline V gene. The CDR3 bases are TGTGCCAGCAGCTTTATGGCTGGAGGGACTGAAGCTTTCTTT. The encoded protein is CASSFMAGGTEAFF.

The CDR3 bases are TGTGCCAGCATTGAGCGGGGGGGCGAGACAGATACGCAGTATTTT. Translation gives CASIERGGETDTQYF. The V gene is TRBV28, the J gene TRBJ2-3, with 10 bases that match TRBD2. Germline assignment: CDR1 MDHEN and CDR2 SYDVKM. V dropped 7 bases and J dropped 3; count of bases not matched to a gene: 7. There are 15 residues in the CDR3.

The gene calls are TRBV27 and TRBJ1-1; D unresolved. V was clipped by 0 bases and J by 6 bases, with 11 bases between them. CDR3 size: 14 residues. Germline values: CDR1 MNHEY, CDR2 SMNVEV (reference sequence). CDR3 bases: TGTGCCAGCAGTTTATCCCCGGTCGCGTCTGAAGCTTTCTTT. It translates to CASSLSPVASEAFF.

The V gene is TRBV11-3, the J gene TRBJ2-3, with 9 bases lining up with TRBD1. CDR3 length: 14 residues. V was clipped by 6 bases and J by 3 bases; unmatched bases: 4. Germline assignment: CDR1 SGHNT and CDR2 YENEEA. In DNA form, the CDR3 reads TGTGCCAGCAGACGGGACAGGGAGACAGATACGCAGTATTTT. The encoded protein is CASRRDRETDTQYF.

The V gene is TRBV25-1, the J gene TRBJ1-5; tentative D call: TRBD1 (5 bases). V lost 4 bases and J lost 7, with 20 bases in between. Per germline, CDR1 MGHDK and CDR2 SYGVNS. The CDR3 has 16 amino acids. The CDR3 DNA sequence: TGTGCCAGCAGTGGCTTGGACGGGACTCGCAGCCAGCCCCAGCATTTT. The encoded protein is CASSGLDGTRSQPQHF.

J is TRBJ1-4 and V is TRBV7-2; 7 positions match TRBD1. Germline CDR1 and CDR2: SGHTA and FQGNSA. Trimming at V came to 5 bases and at J to 13 bases, leaving 13 bases not matched to a gene. CDR3 length: 14 amino acids. The CDR3 DNA is TGTGCCAGCAGCCGACAGGGATGGGGTATAGGACTGTTTTTT. Its protein is CASSRQGWGIGLFF.

This chain uses TRBV7-3 with TRBJ2-3; 9 positions agree with TRBD2. In germline, CDR1 is SGHTA, CDR2 FQGTGA. The V segment lost 0 bases and the J segment 2 bases; nucleotides outside the gene matches: 3. The CDR3 has 16 residues. The CDR3: CASSLTGGGVTDTQYF. The DNA of the CDR3 is TGTGCCAGCAGCTTAACGGGCGGGGGGGTCACAGATACGCAGTATTTT. Looking up the rest from reference TRBV7-3 and TRBJ2-3 gives the full variable domain: GAGVSQTPSNKVTEKGKYVELRCDPISGHTALYWYRQSLGQGPEFLIYFQGTGAADDSGLPNDRFFAVRPEGSVSTLKIQRTERGDSAVYLCASSLTGGGVTDTQYFGPGTRLTVL.

V usage is TRBV21-1 and J usage is TRBJ1-5; the table's D gene call, TRBD1, was not cross checked with the DNA. TRBV21-1 is a pseudogene. The CDR3 totals 16 residues. CDR3 DNA: TGTGCCAGCAGCACCCCCCTGGACAGAGGCAATCAGCCCCAGCATTTT. Translating gives CASSTPLDRGNQPQHF.

The chain has TRBV4-1 and TRBJ1-3, with 9 nucleotides matching TRBD1. The CDR3 loop spans 18 amino acids. V shed 4 bases and J 4 bases; nucleotides not matched to a gene: 14. CDR1 MGHRA and CDR2 YSYEKL come from the germline V gene. In DNA form, the CDR3 reads TGCGCCAGCAGCCCACCGGGGACCGGGACAGGGTCCGGAAACACCATATATTTT. Translation gives CASSPPGTGTGSGNTIYF.

The chain combines TRBV4-3 with TRBJ2-3; the D is unclear. The V end lost 0 bases, the J end lost 3 bases, and 7 bases lay between the germline ends. This CDR3 contains 14 residues. CDR1 is LGHNA and CDR2 is YSLEER in the germline V gene. CDR3 protein: CASSQDAGTDTQYF. CDR3 sequence (DNA): TGCGCCAGCAGCCAAGACGCCGGTACAGATACGCAGTATTTT.

The CDR3 loop reads CASSTLYPAAAEKLFF. The CDR3 region has the DNA TGTGCCAGTAGTACCCTGTATCCTGCGGCGGCGGAAAAACTGTTTTTT. The rearrangement uses TRBV19 and TRBJ1-4, with D unresolved. This CDR3 contains 16 residues. Per germline, CDR1 LNHDA and CDR2 SQIVND (reference sequence). Deletions cut 4 bases from V and 8 bases from J, with 20 bases between.

The chain links TRBV7-9 to TRBJ2-5, with TRBD2 matching over 10 bases. Germline V CDR1 and CDR2: SEHNR, FQNEAQ (reference sequence). Germline trimming cut 2 bases from V and 1 base from J; bases unmatched to any gene: 4. The CDR3 has 16 residues. CDR3 residues: CASSLPSGGVQETQYF. As DNA, the CDR3 is TGTGCCAGCAGCTTACCTAGCGGGGGTGTCCAAGAGACCCAGTACTTC. The full variable domain, rest sourced from reference TRBV7-9 and TRBJ2-5, is DTGVSQNPRHKITKRGQNVTFRCDPISEHNRLYWYRQTLGQGPEFLTYFQNEAQLEKSRLLSDRFSAERPKGSFSTLEIQRTEQGDSAMYLCASSLPSGGVQETQYFGPGTRLLVL.

The chain uses TRBV6-1 and TRBJ1-2; TRBD1 aligns across 7 bases. This CDR3 spans 13 amino acids. The germline V gene encodes CDR1 MNHNS and CDR2 SASEGT. Losses at the gene ends were 6 bases for V and 3 bases for J; bases not matched to a gene: 4. CDR3 protein: CASRETGYYGYTF. The CDR3 DNA is TGTGCCAGCAGGGAGACAGGGTACTATGGCTACACCTTC.

This sequence joins TRBV7-3 and TRBJ1-2; D remains ambiguous. Germline V gene sequence: CDR1 SGHTA, CDR2 FQGTGA. The CDR3 spans 16 residues. The ends were cut back, 4 bases at V and 3 bases at J, with 18 bases in the middle. CDR3 DNA: TGTGCCAGCAGCTACTCCCCCGATAGCCGAGACTATGGCTACACCTTC. Encoded protein: CASSYSPDSRDYGYTF.

The CDR3 protein is CASSETGSQETQYF. The CDR3 DNA follows: TGTGCCAGCAGCGAGACAGGGAGCCAAGAGACCCAGTACTTC. The V gene is TRBV9, the J gene TRBJ2-5; 7 bases agree with TRBD1. CDR3 size: 14 residues. Germline loops: CDR1 SGDLS, CDR2 YYNGEE. The ends lost 3 bases at V and 1 base at J; junction bases unmatched: 3. Using reference TRBV9 and TRBJ2-5 for the parts outside the CDR3, the full variable domain is DSGVTQTPKHLITATGQRVTLRCSPRSGDLSVYWYQQSLDQGLQFLIQYYNGEERAKGNILERFSAQQFPDLHSELNLSSLELGDSALYFCASSETGSQETQYFGPGTRLLVL.

This chain links TRBV15 with TRBJ1-4; 7 nucleotides agree with TRBD1. V shed 5 bases, J shed 7 bases, and the junction held 7 bases outside the gene matches. Germline assignment: CDR1 LNHNV and CDR2 YYDKDF (reference sequence). The length of the CDR3 is 14 residues. CDR3 nucleotide sequence: TGTGCCACCAGCGCGCTTCAGGGGGGTGAAAAACTGTTTTTT. It encodes CATSALQGGEKLFF.